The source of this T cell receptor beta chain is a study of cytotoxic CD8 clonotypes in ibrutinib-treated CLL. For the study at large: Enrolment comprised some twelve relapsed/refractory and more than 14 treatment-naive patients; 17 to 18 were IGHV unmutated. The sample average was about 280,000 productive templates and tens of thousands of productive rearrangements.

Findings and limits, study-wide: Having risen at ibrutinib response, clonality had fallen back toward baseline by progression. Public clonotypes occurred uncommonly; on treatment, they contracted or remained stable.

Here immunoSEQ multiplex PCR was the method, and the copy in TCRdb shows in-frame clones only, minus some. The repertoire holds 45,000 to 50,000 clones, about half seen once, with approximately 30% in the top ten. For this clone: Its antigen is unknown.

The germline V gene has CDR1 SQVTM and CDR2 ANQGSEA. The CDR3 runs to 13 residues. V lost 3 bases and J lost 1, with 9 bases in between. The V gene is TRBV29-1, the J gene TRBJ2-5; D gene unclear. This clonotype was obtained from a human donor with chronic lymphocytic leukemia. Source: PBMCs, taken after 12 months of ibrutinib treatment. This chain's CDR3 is CSVDRQIQETQYF. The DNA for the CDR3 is TGCAGCGTTGACAGGCAGATCCAAGAGACCCAGTACTTC.